The clone carrying this T cell receptor beta chain is classed as medium-sized. Its antigen is still unknown. Systemic immunosuppression or a history of autoimmune disease excluded patients. This CDR3 is built from 18 residues. Deletions cut 0 bases from V and 6 bases from J, with 19 bases between. From germline, CDR1 is SGHDT and CDR2 YYEEEE. Some clones are missing from TCRdb's copy, which holds only in-frame ones; the method was immunoSEQ multiplex PCR. The sample lists fewer than 20,000 clones, roughly three quarters occurring once. The sample originates from a study of OX40 agonist ivuxolimab in advanced cancers. About the research overall: Ivuxolimab was delivered to patients intravenously every 2 weeks at doses spanning 0.01 to 10 mg/kg. Those enrolled were 70% to 85% male, with a mean age of approximately 60 years and ages from about 20 to 80.

Points from the study as a whole: Fewer expanded clones were found on average in CD4+ than in CD8+ T cells.

Sequenced here: CD4+ or CD8+ T cells sorted from blood, sampled in a trial of the OX40 agonist ivuxolimab. The TCR was taken from an adult with an advanced solid tumor such as melanoma, head and neck, liver or kidney cancer. The rearrangement links TRBV5-6 to TRBJ1-6; the D is unclear. DNA for the CDR3: TGTGCCAGCAGCTTGGCGTTTGGCAGGACCACGATTAATTCACCCCTCCACTTT. Translation: CASSLAFGRTTINSPLHF.